These 27 T cell receptor beta chains were all obtained from the same sample, sequenced in a study of blood T cell repertoires in COVID-19 (dated by TCRdb to the early 2020s). The library was built by means of the immunoSEQ multiplex PCR assay. The table comes from immuneACCESS by way of TCRdb, which keeps in-frame sequences with V and J called. Part of the clones is missing from these tables; in studies checked, under half for an unresolved V gene and the rest for unknown reasons. Here the sample has fewer than 500,000 clones; roughly nine tenths occur a single time. The ten largest clones take up roughly 0.7% of the sample. Sequencing was carried out using PBMCs or T cells enriched from blood (not recorded which). Every receptor here comes from a woman younger than 35 who had recovered from COVID-19.

This rearrangement joins TRBV7-9 to TRBJ1-1; 8 bases fit TRBD1. Trimming took 5 bases from V and 4 from J; bases not matched to a gene: 9. The CDR3 length is 15 residues. Germline assignment: CDR1 SEHNR and CDR2 FQNEAQ (reference sequence). The CDR3 region has the DNA TGTGCCAGCAGCCCCGAGACAGGGGAAGGCACTGAAGCTTTCTTT. Translation gives CASSPETGEGTEAFF.

The rearrangement joins TRBV12-5 to TRBJ1-3, with D unresolved. Germline V gene sequence: CDR1 LGHNT, CDR2 FRNRAP. Deletions cut 2 bases from V and 0 bases from J, with 11 bases between. The CDR3 sequence is 16 residues long. CDR3 nucleotide sequence: TGTGCTAGTGGTTTGCTAGAACACCACTCTGGAAACACCATATATTTT. Its translation: CASGLLEHHSGNTIYF.

The gene calls are TRBV14 and TRBJ2-3; perhaps TRBD1 as D (5 bases). Germline V gene lookup returns CDR1 SGHDN and CDR2 FVKESK. The CDR3 totals 13 residues. Trimming left V 6 bases short and J 5 bases short, with 12 bases between. The CDR3 is CASRKGFRDTQYF. The DNA for the CDR3 is TGTGCCAGCAGAAAGGGGTTCAGAGATACGCAGTATTTT.

The V call is TRBV6-1, the J call TRBJ1-5; no clear D gene. The V gene lost 4 bases and the J gene lost 0 bases, with 16 bases spanning the gap. Germline CDR1 and CDR2: MNHNS and SASEGT. CDR3 size: 17 residues. The CDR3 region is CASSGEALFYSNQPQHF. As DNA, the CDR3 is TGTGCCAGCAGTGGAGAGGCCCTATTTTATAGCAATCAGCCCCAGCATTTT.

CDR3 DNA sequence: TGTGCCAGCAGCGCTAGTGGGGGAGGAGGAGAAAAACTGTTTTTT. Translation: CASSASGGGGEKLFF. The chain uses TRBV11-2 and TRBJ1-4, with a tentative D call TRBD1 (5 bases). CDR1 and CDR2 (germline): SGHAT, FQNNGV. The CDR3 spans 15 residues. V was shortened by 5 bases and J by 8 bases, with 18 bases between the two germline ends.

The chain employs TRBV7-2 and TRBJ1-1; D ambiguous. Germline V CDR1 and CDR2: SGHTA, FQGNSA. The V end was cut by 0 bases, the J end by 1 base, with 6 bases between. The CDR3 runs to 14 residues. CDR3 DNA sequence: TGTGCCAGCAGCTTAGCCTTCGGGAACACTGAAGCTTTCTTT. It is translated as CASSLAFGNTEAFF.

This rearrangement joins TRBV5-1 to TRBJ2-1; the D gene is possibly TRBD1 (6 bases). Germline CDR1 and CDR2: SGHRS and YFSETQ. The CDR3 runs 15 residues. Trimming pared 4 bases from V and 4 bases from J, leaving 15 bases between. CDR3 coding DNA: TGCGCCAGCAGCCTCCCCGGGACACATTACAATGAGCAGTTCTTC. It translates to CASSLPGTHYNEQFF.

The rearrangement joins TRBV5-1 to TRBJ1-2, with 8 bases aligning to TRBD1. Germline-derived CDR1 and CDR2 are SGHRS and YFSETQ. The CDR3 contains 15 residues. V gave up 0 bases and J gave up 3 bases; unmatched junction bases: 4. The CDR3 DNA reads TGCGCCAGCAGCTTGGAGGGACAGGCTGACTATGGCTACACCTTC. Translating it yields CASSLEGQADYGYTF.

The chain joins TRBV5-5 to TRBJ2-3; D perhaps matches TRBD2 (5 bases). The CDR3 is 13 amino acids. Per germline, CDR1 SGHKS and CDR2 YYEKEE (reference sequence). Trimming shortened V by 4 bases and J by 4 bases, and 10 bases separated the two germline ends. CDR3 bases: TGTGCCAGCAGCCCGCTAGCAGCAGATACGCAGTATTTT. This translates into CASSPLAADTQYF.

This clone was detected once. CDR3 protein: CASSLALGTSSYGYTF. In DNA, the CDR3 is TGTGCCAGCAGCTTAGCCCTCGGGACTTCTAGCTATGGCTACACCTTC. V usage is TRBV7-2 and J usage is TRBJ1-2; possibly TRBD1 for D (5 bases). V was trimmed by 0 bases and J by 4 bases, leaving 15 bases between them. This CDR3 has 16 residues. The V gene's germline CDR1 is SGHTA and CDR2 FQGNSA.

This clone occurred a few times. This chain links TRBV7-8 with TRBJ1-5; D might be TRBD1 (5 bases). V dropped 1 base and J dropped 7 bases, with 17 bases sitting between them. Germline values: CDR1 SGHVS, CDR2 FQNEAQ. The CDR3 extends over 16 amino acids. The chain's CDR3 is CASSLGPAGSDQPQHF. The CDR3 coding sequence is TGTGCCAGCAGCTTAGGGCCAGCAGGGTCGGACCAGCCCCAGCATTTT.

A few counts support this clone. The chain couples TRBV9 to TRBJ2-3; tentatively, D is TRBD1 (7 bases). CDR1 is SGDLS and CDR2 is YYNGEE in the germline V gene. This CDR3 spans 14 amino acids. Trimming cost V 4 bases and J 4 bases, with 13 bases left between them. Here the CDR3 DNA reads TGTGCCAGCAGCCAGGGGGGTACATCAGATACGCAGTATTTT. Amino acids: CASSQGGTSDTQYF. Filled out from reference TRBV9 and TRBJ2-3, the complete variable domain reads DSGVTQTPKHLITATGQRVTLRCSPRSGDLSVYWYQQSLDQGLQFLIQYYNGEERAKGNILERFSAQQFPDLHSELNLSSLELGDSALYFCASSQGGTSDTQYFGPGTRLTVL.

The chain employs TRBV10-3 and TRBJ2-3, with 7 bases lining up with TRBD2. The CDR3 is made up of 15 amino acids. The V gene end was trimmed by 6 bases and the J gene end by 0 bases; junction bases not matched to a gene: 6. Germline CDR1 is ENHRY and CDR2 is SYGVKD. DNA for the CDR3: TGTGCCATCAGCACCGCGGGGGACAGCACAGATACGCAGTATTTT. This sequence encodes CAISTAGDSTDTQYF.

This sequence joins TRBV4-1 and TRBJ1-1, with D maybe TRBD1 (6 bases). Germline-derived CDR1 and CDR2 are MGHRA and YSYEKL. The CDR3 runs 14 residues. Trimming stripped 6 bases from V and 5 bases from J, with 16 bases between. In DNA, the CDR3 is TGCGCCAGCAGAGGCCTAGGGGGTAAGACTGAAGCTTTCTTT. It translates to CASRGLGGKTEAFF.

V and J are TRBV12-5 and TRBJ1-2; D uncertain. Trimming removed 1 base at V and 8 bases at J, with 14 bases between. Germline-derived CDR1 and CDR2 are LGHNT and FRNRAP. This CDR3 region has 14 residues. CDR3 in amino acids: CASGLGVVEGGYTF. CDR3 nucleotides: TGTGCTAGTGGTTTGGGGGTTGTAGAGGGAGGCTACACCTTC.

The genes are TRBV11-2 and TRBJ1-1, with D uncertain. The germline V gene encodes CDR1 SGHAT and CDR2 FQNNGV. The CDR3 sequence is 14 residues long. V dropped 1 base and J dropped 7 bases, with 13 bases sitting between them. CDR3 coding DNA: TGTGCCAGCAGCTTAGCGGGTTCGGCGGGTGAAGCTTTCTTT. This translates into CASSLAGSAGEAFF.

The chain has TRBV15 and TRBJ2-5, with 7 bases aligning to TRBD2. Germline V gives CDR1 LNHNV, CDR2 YYDKDF (reference sequence). The CDR3 has 16 amino acids. Trimming removed 0 bases from V and 4 bases from J; junction bases left unmatched: 8. The CDR3 loop is CATSREEAGEGETQYF. The CDR3 bases are TGTGCCACCAGCAGAGAGGAGGCCGGGGAGGGAGAGACCCAGTACTTC.

The CDR3 here is CASSSLAGGPNTGELFF. In nucleotides, the CDR3 is TGCGCCAGCAGCTCCTTAGCGGGGGGGCCGAACACCGGGGAGCTGTTTTTT. This rearrangement joins TRBV5-1 to TRBJ2-2; TRBD2 aligns across 11 bases. This CDR3 has 17 amino acids. Germline V CDR1 and CDR2: SGHRS, YFSETQ. V shed 3 bases and J 0 bases; nucleotides not matched to a gene: 4.

The chain employs TRBV6-1 and TRBJ1-4, with 7 nucleotides matching TRBD1. CDR1 is MNHNS and CDR2 is SASEGT in the germline V gene. The CDR3 sequence is 17 residues long. Trimming cost V 0 bases and J 8 bases; bases outside gene matches: 12. The CDR3 spells CASSEAFQRGLGEKLFF. CDR3 DNA: TGTGCCAGCAGTGAAGCTTTTCAGAGGGGGCTTGGAGAAAAACTGTTTTTT.

CDR3 DNA sequence: TGTGCCAGCAGCCAAGACCGGGACAGGGGCCACGAGCAGTACTTC. Translation: CASSQDRDRGHEQYF. This chain joins TRBV3-1 (or the pseudogene TRBV3-2) and TRBJ2-7, with 10 bases identical to TRBD1. Germline CDR1 and CDR2: LGHDT and YNNKEL (reference sequence). V lost 0 bases and J lost 5; bases outside the gene matches: 4. The length of the CDR3 is 15 residues.

The chain carries TRBV5-1 and TRBJ2-2; 7 bases are a match to TRBD1. This CDR3 region has 15 residues. The germline V gene has CDR1 SGHRS and CDR2 YFSETQ. The J segment lost 3 bases and the V segment lost 0 bases, leaving 2 bases of the junction unmatched. This CDR3 reads CASSLGTGYTGELFF. The CDR3 nucleotides read TGCGCCAGCAGCTTGGGGACAGGCTACACCGGGGAGCTGTTTTTT.

In regard to this clone: One junction end disagrees with the germline gene, perhaps due to a read error. The sample has other DNA sequences that encode this CDR3 too. The chain uses TRBV7-2 and TRBJ1-2; D is undetermined. The V gene's germline CDR1 is SGHTA and CDR2 FQGNSA. The CDR3 covers 13 residues. The CDR3 DNA sequence: TGTGCCAGCAGCCTAGCAACAGTCTATGGCTACACCTTC. Its protein is CASSLATVYGYTF.

This chain connects TRBV13 to TRBJ2-5; 8 nucleotides line up with TRBD2. The V gene end was trimmed by 4 bases and the J gene end by 4 bases; junction bases not matched to a gene: 2. CDR3 length: 13 amino acids. Germline CDR1 PRHDT, CDR2 FYEKMQ (reference sequence). The CDR3 DNA is TGTGCCAGCAGCTCGGGGGGGCGAGAGACCCAGTACTTC. Protein: CASSSGGRETQYF.

The J gene is TRBJ1-2, the V gene TRBV11-2; D is ambiguous. Germline CDR1 is SGHAT and CDR2 is FQNNGV. The CDR3 extends over 14 amino acids. V lost 5 bases to trimming and J lost 1 base, with 11 bases between them. CDR3 in amino acids: CASSPAGVNYGYTF. The CDR3 nucleotides read TGTGCCAGCAGCCCAGCGGGAGTTAACTATGGCTACACCTTC.

The chain is built from TRBV5-8 and TRBJ1-1, with 8 positions matching TRBD1. From germline, CDR1 is SGHTS and CDR2 YDEGEE. V gave up 0 bases and J gave up 1 base; unmatched junction bases: 2. The CDR3 contains 15 residues. The CDR3 loop is CASSLGTGRNTEAFF. The CDR3 DNA reads TGTGCCAGCAGCTTGGGGACAGGGAGGAACACTGAAGCTTTCTTT.

The J gene is TRBJ2-5, the V gene TRBV5-4, with 8 bases that match TRBD2. V was clipped by 4 bases and J by 7 bases; unmatched bases: 9. From germline, CDR1 is SGHNT and CDR2 YYREEE (reference sequence). The CDR3 totals 14 residues. CDR3 amino acids: CASSLAGAGGTQYF. The CDR3 region has the DNA TGTGCCAGCAGCCTAGCAGGGGCGGGGGGGACCCAGTACTTC.

For this clone: Other nucleotide sequences in the sample specify the same CDR3. The chain carries TRBV3-1 (or the pseudogene TRBV3-2) and TRBJ1-1; maybe TRBD1 (6 bases). Deletions cut 3 bases from V and 1 base from J, with 9 bases between. The CDR3 covers 14 residues. Germline CDR1 and CDR2: LGHDT and YNNKEL (reference sequence). The CDR3 sequence is CASSQRGGNTEAFF. The CDR3 DNA is TGTGCCAGCAGCCAGAGGGGGGGGAACACTGAAGCTTTCTTT.